This TCR beta chain was captured by sequencing in a study of vaccination effects on CD4 cells after COVID-19. About the study: All participants had two doses of either the BNT162b2 or mRNA-1273 vaccine.

The study, taken as a whole, reports: From healthy vaccinees, only 1 of 255 vaccine-induced clones also reacted to common cold coronaviruses.

Data came from immunoSEQ multiplex PCR; TCRdb stores just in-frame clones and leaves some out. The sample consists of 25,000 to 30,000 clones, more than 65% of them appearing once. Germline V gene lookup returns CDR1 MNHEY and CDR2 SMNVEV (reference sequence). This CDR3 contains 14 residues. V was pared by 5 bases and J by 5 bases, with 7 bases of the junction left unmatched. Antigen-specific CD4+ T cell clonotypes were called by their expansion after viral peptide-pool culture in ViraFEST. Researchers isolated CD4+ T cells once approximately eleven days of culture had elapsed. All vaccine recipients tested negative for nucleocapsid antibodies and had never contracted SARS-CoV-2 infection. Researchers reported culturing 2 million to 2.5 million PBMC in each well, adding around 10 IU/ml IL-2 and about 10 ug/ml peptides. With respect to this clone: Its specificity is not known.

Sample: CD4+ T cells from PBMCs cultured with HCoV-NL63 spike peptides, taken before COVID-19 vaccination. The chain joins TRBV27 to TRBJ1-2, with 8 bases that match TRBD1. The TCR comes from a human donor who received a COVID-19 vaccine. In nucleotides, the CDR3 is TGTGCCAGCAGTCTACAGACAGGGGAGTATGGCTACACCTTC. It translates to CASSLQTGEYGYTF.